This entry concerns a single T cell receptor (beta chain). What it binds is not known. Chemo-refractory metastatic non-small-cell lung cancer patients underwent focal radiation alongside CTLA-4 blockade with ipilimumab. Trimming took off 5 bases at V and 0 bases at J, with 16 bases between the two ends. Germline lookup yields CDR1 MDHEN and CDR2 SYDVKM. The CDR3 is 17 residues long. These data are taken from a study of radiotherapy plus CTLA-4 blockade in lung cancer. Looking at the study overall: Objective responses were observed in around 17% of patients, and disease control was achieved by about 30%.

Regarding the study as a whole: Expansion of tumor-derived TCR clones was observed in blood after radiotherapy plus ipilimumab. Early shifts in blood T cell clones, with interferon-beta, reportedly predicted response best.

Measured with immunoSEQ multiplex PCR; TCRdb has only the in-frame clones, and not every one. The sample contains around 82,000 clones, approximately 86% of which appear only once. V usage is TRBV28 and J usage is TRBJ1-4; D possibly corresponds to TRBD1 (5 bases). The receptor was isolated from a human donor with non-small cell lung cancer that progressed on radiotherapy plus ipilimumab. This specimen was peripheral blood, taken from a patient treated with radiotherapy plus ipilimumab. The CDR3, as DNA: TGTGCCAGCAGTATATCGGGACTGAGTGCAACTAATGAAAAACTGTTTTTT. Its translation is CASSISGLSATNEKLFF.